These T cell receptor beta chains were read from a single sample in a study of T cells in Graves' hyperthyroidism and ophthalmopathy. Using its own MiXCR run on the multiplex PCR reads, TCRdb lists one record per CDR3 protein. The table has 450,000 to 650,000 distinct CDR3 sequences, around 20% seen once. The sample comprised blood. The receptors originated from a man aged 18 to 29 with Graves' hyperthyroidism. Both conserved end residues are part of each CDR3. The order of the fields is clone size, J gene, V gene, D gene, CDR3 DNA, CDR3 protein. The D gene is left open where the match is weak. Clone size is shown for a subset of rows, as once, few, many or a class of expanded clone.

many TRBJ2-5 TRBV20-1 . TGCAGTAACACAGGGGGGGCTGAGACCCAGTACTTC CSNTGGAETQYF
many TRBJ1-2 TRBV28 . TGTGCCAGCAGTTTAAAAAATACCTATGGCTACACCTTC CASSLKNTYGYTF
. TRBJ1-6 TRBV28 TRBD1 TGTGCCAGCAGCTATCGGGACAGTCTGGCTGGGTCACCCCTCCACTTT CASSYRDSLAGSPLHF
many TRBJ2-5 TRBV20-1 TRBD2 TGCAGTGCTAGTTGGCTAGCGGGCTCAACGGGGACCCAGTACTTC CSASWLAGSTGTQYF
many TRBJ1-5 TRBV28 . TGTGCCAGCAGTTTACCGTGGGGGGACCCCCAGCATTTT CASSLPWGDPQHF
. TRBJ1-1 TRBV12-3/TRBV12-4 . TGTGCCAGCAGTCCGGCCGCCTATTCTCAGAACACTGAAGCTTTCTTT CASSPAAYSQNTEAFF
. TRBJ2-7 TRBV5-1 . TGCGCCAGCAGCTTTGAACCGCCTCCCTACGAGCAGTACTTC CASSFEPPPYEQYF
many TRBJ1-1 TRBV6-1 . TGTGCCAGCGAATCGGGCCAGAACACTGAAGCTTTCTTT CASESGQNTEAFF
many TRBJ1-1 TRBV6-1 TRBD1 TGTGCCAGCAGTGGCGACAGGGGTCCCTCTGAAGCTTTCTTT CASSGDRGPSEAFF
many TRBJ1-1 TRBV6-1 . TGTGCCAGCAGTGCAAGAGGGAACACTGAAGCTTTCTTT CASSARGNTEAFF
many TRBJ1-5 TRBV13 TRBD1 TGTGCCAGCAGCTTAGGCAGGGGGACGAATCAGCCCCAGCATTTT CASSLGRGTNQPQHF
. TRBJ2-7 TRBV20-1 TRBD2 TGCAGTGCTAGAGTGCTAGCGGGCACCTACGAGCAGTACTTC CSARVLAGTYEQYF
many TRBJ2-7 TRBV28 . TGTGCCAGCAGACTCACAGGTGGCGAGCAGTACTTC CASRLTGGEQYF
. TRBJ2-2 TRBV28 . TGTGCCAGCAGGGTGGTAAGCGGGGAGCTGTTTTTT CASRVVSGELFF
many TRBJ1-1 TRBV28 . TGTGCCAGTACGACCATCAACACTGAAGCTTTCTTT CASTTINTEAFF
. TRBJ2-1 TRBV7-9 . TGTGCCAGCAGCTTTGGGGGGCAGTTCTTC CASSFGGQFF
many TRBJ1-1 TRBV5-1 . TGCGCCAGCAGCTTGGATGTAATGAACACTGAAGCTTTCTTT CASSLDVMNTEAFF
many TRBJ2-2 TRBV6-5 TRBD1 TGTGCCAGCCAGGGGGCCACCGGGGAGCTGTTTTTT CASQGATGELFF
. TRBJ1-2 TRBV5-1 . TGCGCCAGCAGCTTGGTTGCCAGCGGGGGCTACACCTTC CASSLVASGGYTF
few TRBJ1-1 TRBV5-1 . TGCGCCAGCAGCCCGGGAAAGGGGAACACTGAAGCTTTCTTT CASSPGKGNTEAFF
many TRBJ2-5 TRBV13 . TGTGCCAGCAATTTGCGGGGACTCCAAGAGACCCAGTACTTC CASNLRGLQETQYF
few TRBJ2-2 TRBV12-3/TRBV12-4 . TGTGCCAGCACCGAACTCGGGAACACCGGGGAGCTGTTTTTT CASTELGNTGELFF
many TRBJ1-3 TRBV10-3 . TGTGCCACGGGGGGCAGGGGAGTCCACTCTGGAAACACCATATATTTT CATGGRGVHSGNTIYF
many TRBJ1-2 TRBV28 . TGTGCCAGCAGTTTCTCCTCGGGGGGGGCGCTTGGCTACACCTTC CASSFSSGGALGYTF
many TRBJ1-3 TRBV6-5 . TGTGCCAGCAGTTACTCGAGCGAGGTGGGCTCCGGAAACACCATATATTTT CASSYSSEVGSGNTIYF